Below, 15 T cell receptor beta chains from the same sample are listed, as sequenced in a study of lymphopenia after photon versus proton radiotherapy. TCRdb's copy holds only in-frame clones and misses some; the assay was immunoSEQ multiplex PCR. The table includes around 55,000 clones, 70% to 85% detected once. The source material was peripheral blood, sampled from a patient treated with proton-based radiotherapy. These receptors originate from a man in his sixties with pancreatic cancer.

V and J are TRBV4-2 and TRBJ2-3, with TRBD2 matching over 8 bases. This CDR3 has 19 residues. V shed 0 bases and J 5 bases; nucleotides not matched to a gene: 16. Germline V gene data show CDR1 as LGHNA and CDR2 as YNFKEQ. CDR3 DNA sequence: TGTGCCAGCAGCCAAGAATATCTCTTGGGCTCAGCGGGAGAAGATACGCAGTATTTT. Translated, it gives CASSQEYLLGSAGEDTQYF.

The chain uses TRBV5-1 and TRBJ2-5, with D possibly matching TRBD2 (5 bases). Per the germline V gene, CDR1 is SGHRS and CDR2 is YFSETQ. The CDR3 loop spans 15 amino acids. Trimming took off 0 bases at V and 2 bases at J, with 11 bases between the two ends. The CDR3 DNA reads TGCGCCAGCAGCTTGGCGGCCCCGGGGCAAGAGACCCAGTACTTC. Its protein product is CASSLAAPGQETQYF.

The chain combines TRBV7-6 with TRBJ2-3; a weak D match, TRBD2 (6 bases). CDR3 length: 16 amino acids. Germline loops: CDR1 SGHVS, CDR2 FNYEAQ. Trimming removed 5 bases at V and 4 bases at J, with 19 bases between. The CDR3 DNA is TGTGCCAGCAGCCCACCGGGGGTACTAGGGGCAGATACGCAGTATTTT. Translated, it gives CASSPPGVLGADTQYF.

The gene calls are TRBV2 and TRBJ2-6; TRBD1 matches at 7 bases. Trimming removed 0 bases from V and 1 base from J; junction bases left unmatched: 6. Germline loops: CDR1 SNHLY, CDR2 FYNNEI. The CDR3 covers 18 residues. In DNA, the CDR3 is TGTGCCAGCAGTGAAGCGCCGGGACAGACTTCTGGGGCCAACGTCCTGACTTTC. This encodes CASSEAPGQTSGANVLTF.

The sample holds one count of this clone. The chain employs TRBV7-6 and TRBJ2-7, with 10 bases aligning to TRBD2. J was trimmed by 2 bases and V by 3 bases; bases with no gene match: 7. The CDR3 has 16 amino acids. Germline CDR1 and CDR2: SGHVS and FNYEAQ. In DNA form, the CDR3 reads TGTGCCAGCAGCTTGGGAGCGGGAGGGCCCGCCTACGAGCAGTACTTC. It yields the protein CASSLGAGGPAYEQYF.

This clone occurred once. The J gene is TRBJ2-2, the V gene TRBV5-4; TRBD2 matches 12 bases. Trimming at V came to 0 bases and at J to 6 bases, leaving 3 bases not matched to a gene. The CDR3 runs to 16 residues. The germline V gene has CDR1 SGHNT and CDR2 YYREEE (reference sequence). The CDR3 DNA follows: TGTGCCAGCAGCTTGGCCCTAGCGGGAGGGGCCGGGGAGCTGTTTTTT. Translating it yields CASSLALAGGAGELFF.

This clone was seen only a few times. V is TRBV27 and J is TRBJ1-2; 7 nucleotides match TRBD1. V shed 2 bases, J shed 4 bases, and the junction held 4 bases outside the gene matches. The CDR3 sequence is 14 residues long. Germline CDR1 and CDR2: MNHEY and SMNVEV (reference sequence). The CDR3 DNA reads TGTGCCAGCAGTTTAGCGGGGACAGCCTATGGCTACACCTTC. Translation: CASSLAGTAYGYTF.

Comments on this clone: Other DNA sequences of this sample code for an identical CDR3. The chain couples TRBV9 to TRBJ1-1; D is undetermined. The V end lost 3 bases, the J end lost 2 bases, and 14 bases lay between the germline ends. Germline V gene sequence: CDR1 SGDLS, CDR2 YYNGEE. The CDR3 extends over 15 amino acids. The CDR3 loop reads CASSASRVSNTEAFF. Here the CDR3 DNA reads TGTGCCAGCAGCGCCTCCCGGGTATCAAACACTGAAGCTTTCTTT.

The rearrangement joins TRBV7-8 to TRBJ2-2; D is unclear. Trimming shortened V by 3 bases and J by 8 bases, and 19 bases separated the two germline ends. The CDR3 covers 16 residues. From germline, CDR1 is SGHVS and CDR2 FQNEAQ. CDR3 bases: TGTGCCAGCAGCTTTTCTCCTCCCCCCATATGGGGGGAGCTGTTTTTT. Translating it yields CASSFSPPPIWGELFF.

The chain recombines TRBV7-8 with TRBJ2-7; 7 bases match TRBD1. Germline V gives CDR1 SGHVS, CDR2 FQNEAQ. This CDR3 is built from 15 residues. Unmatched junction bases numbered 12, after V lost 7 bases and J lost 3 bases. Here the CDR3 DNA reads TGTGCCAGCACCCTGGCAGGGGGTACCCACTACGAGCAGTACTTC. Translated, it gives CASTLAGGTHYEQYF.

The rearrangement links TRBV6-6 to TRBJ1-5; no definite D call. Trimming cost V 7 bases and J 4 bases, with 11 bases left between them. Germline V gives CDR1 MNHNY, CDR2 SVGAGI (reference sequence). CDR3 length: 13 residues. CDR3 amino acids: CASTRERNQPQHF. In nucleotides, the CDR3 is TGTGCCAGCACGCGCGAAAGAAATCAGCCCCAGCATTTT.

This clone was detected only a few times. For the CDR3, the DNA is TGTGCCAGCAGTTTATCAGGGGCGGCGGCTACTGAAGCTTTCTTT. Translation gives CASSLSGAAATEAFF. The chain carries TRBV27 and TRBJ1-1; possibly TRBD1 for D (5 bases). The CDR3 has 15 amino acids. The V and J ends lost 0 bases and 5 bases respectively, with 13 bases between them. From germline, CDR1 is MNHEY and CDR2 SMNVEV (reference sequence).

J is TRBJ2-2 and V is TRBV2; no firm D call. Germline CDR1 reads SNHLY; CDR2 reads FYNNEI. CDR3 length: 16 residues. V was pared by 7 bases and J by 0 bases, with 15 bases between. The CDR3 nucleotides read TGTGCCAGCACCAGAGAGCCGACCCCGAACACCGGGGAGCTGTTTTTT. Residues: CASTREPTPNTGELFF.

The CDR3 here is CASSQDMRNSPLHF. The CDR3 DNA reads as TGCGCCAGCAGCCAGGACATGCGAAATTCACCCCTCCACTTT. This sequence joins TRBV4-3 and TRBJ1-6, with a possible D match to TRBD1 (5 bases). V lost 3 bases and J 7 bases, leaving 10 bases between the germline ends. Germline CDR1 and CDR2: LGHNA and YSLEER. The CDR3 is 14 residues long.

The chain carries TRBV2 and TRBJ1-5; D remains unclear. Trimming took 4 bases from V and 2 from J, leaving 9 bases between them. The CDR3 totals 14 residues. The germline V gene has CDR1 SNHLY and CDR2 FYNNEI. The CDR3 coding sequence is TGTGCCAGCAGTGTTTGGGGAGGCAATCAGCCCCAGCATTTT. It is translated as CASSVWGGNQPQHF. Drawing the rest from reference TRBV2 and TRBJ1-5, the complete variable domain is EPEVTQTPSHQVTQMGQEVILRCVPISNHLYFYWYRQILGQKVEFLVSFYNNEISEKSEIFDDQFSVERPDGSNFTLKIRSTKLEDSAMYFCASSVWGGNQPQHFGDGTRLSIL.